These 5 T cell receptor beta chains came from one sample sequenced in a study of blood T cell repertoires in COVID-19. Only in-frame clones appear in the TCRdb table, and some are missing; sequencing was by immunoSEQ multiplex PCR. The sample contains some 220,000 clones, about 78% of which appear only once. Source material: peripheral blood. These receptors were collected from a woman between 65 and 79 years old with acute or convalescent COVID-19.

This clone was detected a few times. The CDR3 loop is CASSQEGQGGGNEQFF. The CDR3 DNA reads as TGCGCCAGCAGCCAAGAGGGACAGGGAGGGGGCAATGAGCAGTTCTTC. V and J are TRBV4-1 and TRBJ2-1; 9 nucleotides line up with TRBD1. Trimming cost V 0 bases and J 6 bases; bases outside gene matches: 6. This CDR3 region has 16 residues. Germline V CDR1 and CDR2: MGHRA, YSYEKL.

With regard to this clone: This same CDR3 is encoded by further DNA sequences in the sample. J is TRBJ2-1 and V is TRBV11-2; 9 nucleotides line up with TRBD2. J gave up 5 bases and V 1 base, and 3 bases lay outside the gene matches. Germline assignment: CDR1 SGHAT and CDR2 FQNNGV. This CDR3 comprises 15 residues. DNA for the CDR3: TGTGCCAGCAGCTTAGTTGCGGGGGGGCACAATGAGCAGTTCTTC. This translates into CASSLVAGGHNEQFF.

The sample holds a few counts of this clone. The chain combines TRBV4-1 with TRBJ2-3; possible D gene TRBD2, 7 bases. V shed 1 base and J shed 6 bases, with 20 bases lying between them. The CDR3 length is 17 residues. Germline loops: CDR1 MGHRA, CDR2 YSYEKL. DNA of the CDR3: TGCGCCAGCAGCCAAGGCGTCGGGGGGCATTTGGGGGATACGCAGTATTTT. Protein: CASSQGVGGHLGDTQYF.

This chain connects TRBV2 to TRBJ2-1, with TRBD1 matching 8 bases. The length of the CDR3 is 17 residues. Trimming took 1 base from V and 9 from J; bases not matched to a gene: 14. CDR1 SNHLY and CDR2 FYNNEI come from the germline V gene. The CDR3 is CASSEEQLGTGLGEQFF. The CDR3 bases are TGTGCCAGCAGTGAAGAACAATTGGGGACAGGTCTTGGTGAGCAGTTCTTC.

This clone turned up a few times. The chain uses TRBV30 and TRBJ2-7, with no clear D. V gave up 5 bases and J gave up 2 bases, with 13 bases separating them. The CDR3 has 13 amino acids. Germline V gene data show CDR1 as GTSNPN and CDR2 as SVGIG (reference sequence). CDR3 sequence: CAWADTSTYEQYV. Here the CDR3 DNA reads TGTGCCTGGGCAGACACGTCTACCTACGAGCAGTACGTC.